This T cell receptor (beta chain) was observed in a study of OX40 agonist ivuxolimab in advanced cancers. Study details: Subjects had a mean age of roughly 60 years, with a range of roughly 20 to 79; around 84% were male.

General study points: Clonal expansion was seen in CD4+ and CD8+ blood T cells by week 6 at 0.1 to 3.0 mg/kg.

Note on this clone: The antigen remains undetermined.

Libraries were prepared by immunoSEQ multiplex PCR; TCRdb keeps only in-frame clonotypes and omits some of them. In the table there are about 88,000 clones, more than 80% of which are singletons. The sample in question was CD4+ or CD8+ T cells sorted from blood, obtained in a trial of the OX40 agonist ivuxolimab. This TCR was recovered from an adult with an advanced solid tumor such as melanoma, head and neck, liver or kidney cancer.

The CDR3 region has the DNA TGTGCCAGCAGCCGGGACAGGGGTAACTATGGCTACACCTTC. Residues: CASSRDRGNYGYTF. This chain uses TRBV2 with TRBJ1-2; 10 nucleotides line up with TRBD1. CDR1 and CDR2 from the germline V gene are SNHLY and FYNNEI. Trimming cost V 6 bases and J 1 base; bases outside gene matches: 2. This CDR3 is 14 amino acids long.